These T cell receptor beta chains were read from a single sample in a study of cytomegalovirus exposure and HLA in healthy donors. Generated by immunoSEQ multiplex PCR, the TCRdb table keeps only in-frame clones and is missing some. The table records some 140,000 clones, over 65% of them present only once. Sequencing used PBMCs. Receptors originate from a man in his thirties or forties in good health and CMV-seronegative. CDR3s include the opening cysteine and the closing phenylalanine or tryptophan. The D gene is left open where the match is weak. Expanded clones get a size class; other rows say once, few or many, or leave the size out.

d_gene	v_gene	j_gene	abundance	CDR3aa	CDR3nt
TRBD1	TRBV2	TRBJ1-2	.	CASSGQGGAYGYPF	TGTGCCAGCAGTGGACAGGGGGGTGCCTATGGCTACCCCTTC
TRBD1	TRBV5-1	TRBJ1-5	few	CASPGWTGPRNRNQPQHF	TGCGCCAGCCCCGGGTGGACAGGGCCTCGGAATAGAAATCAGCCCCAGCATTTT
.	TRBV4-3	TRBJ1-6	.	CASSPTGTSNSPLHF	TGCGCCAGCAGCCCAACCGGGACAAGTAATTCACCCCTCCACTTT
.	TRBV5-1	TRBJ2-7	.	CASSWAGCPFCEQYF	TGCGCCAGCAGCTGGGCAGGGTGTCCCTTCTGCGAGCAGTACTTC
.	TRBV25-1	TRBJ1-2	once	CASSEWGRNYGYTF	TGTGCCAGCAGTGAGTGGGGCCGAAACTATGGCTACACCTTC
TRBD1	TRBV6-6	TRBJ1-1	once	CASSSDRTGNTEAFF	TGTGCCAGCAGTTCGGACCGGACAGGCAACACTGAAGCTTTCTTT
.	TRBV19	TRBJ2-5	.	CASSIRGSETQYF	TGTGCCAGTAGTATCCGGGGGAGTGAGACCCAGTACTTC
.	TRBV5-4	TRBJ2-3	.	CASSIPGTRDTQYF	TGTGCCAGCAGCATACCCGGGACTCGAGATACGCAGTATTTT
TRBD1	TRBV15	TRBJ1-2	.	CATSRDRGLNYGYTF	TGTGCCACCAGCAGAGATAGGGGGCTTAACTATGGCTACACCTTC
.	TRBV15	TRBJ1-1	.	CATSTSPGGGNTEAFF	TGTGCCACCAGCACAAGCCCCGGGGGGGGGAACACTGAAGCTTTCTTT
TRBD1	TRBV5-1	TRBJ1-1	.	CASSPTPGQGTTEAFF	TGCGCCAGCAGCCCTACACCCGGACAGGGGACCACTGAAGCTTTCTTT
TRBD1	TRBV7-2	TRBJ2-5	.	CASSPRTGEGTQYF	TGTGCCAGCAGCCCGAGGACAGGGGAGGGGACCCAGTACTTC
TRBD2	TRBV7-3	TRBJ2-2	.	CASSQSGGIANTGELFF	TGTGCCAGCAGCCAATCCGGGGGGATCGCGAACACCGGGGAGCTGTTTTTT
TRBD1	TRBV27	TRBJ2-7	.	CASSLEGQGKDYEQYF	TGTGCCAGCAGTTTAGAGGGACAGGGGAAGGACTACGAGCAGTACTTC
.	TRBV11-3	TRBJ2-7	few	CASSRGQVGYEQYF	TGTGCCAGCAGCCGTGGACAAGTTGGCTACGAGCAGTACTTC